This T cell receptor (beta chain) was documented in a study of cytomegalovirus exposure and HLA in healthy donors. The CDR3 consists of 15 residues. V dropped 5 bases and J dropped 6; count of bases not matched to a gene: 7. Germline V gene lookup returns CDR1 MNHEY and CDR2 SMNVEV (reference sequence). Method: immunoSEQ multiplex PCR; TCRdb's copy keeps in-frame clones and lacks some. The sample gives 150,000 to 170,000 clones, 65% to 90% of which show up once; under 25% is in the top ten. This receptor was taken from a man between 18 and 35 years old in good health and CMV-seropositive. The chain employs TRBV27 and TRBJ1-6; 7 positions match TRBD1. The source material was PBMCs. CDR3 sequence reads: CASSPGGQLNSPLHF. The CDR3 DNA sequence: TGTGCCAGCAGTCCTGGGGGACAGCTTAATTCACCCCTCCACTTT.